A selection of T cell receptor beta chains follows, all from one sample in a study of blood T cell repertoires in COVID-19. Clones were sequenced by immunoSEQ multiplex PCR, and TCRdb holds only the in-frame ones, with some missing. The sample lists about 98,000 clones, around 82% occurring once. The sample comprised peripheral blood. All receptors derive from an older man with active or convalescent COVID-19. CDR3s include the opening cysteine and the closing phenylalanine or tryptophan.

CDR3aa	v_gene	j_gene
CASKPTSGGAWYNEQFF	TRBV19	TRBJ2-1
CASSIMRGSTGELFF	TRBV19	TRBJ2-2
CASSLGTVTDTQYF	TRBV7-6	TRBJ2-3
CASSAGTLKKRKYAFF	TRBV25-1	TRBJ1-1
CASSFKGRANGGYTF	TRBV9	TRBJ1-2
CASSLGRDYEQYF	TRBV6-5	TRBJ2-7
CASSLTAGNSPLHF	TRBV7-6	TRBJ1-6
CASSEGARQPQHF	TRBV6-1	TRBJ1-5
CASSPSGAWELFF	TRBV6-5	TRBJ2-2
CASSYAQENTEAFF	TRBV6-2/TRBV6-3	TRBJ1-1
CASSHAGGTYEQYF	TRBV3-1/TRBV3-2	TRBJ2-7
CASSFSGQANSPLHF	TRBV5-5	TRBJ1-6
CASSYPQGATSLEQYF	TRBV6-2/TRBV6-3	TRBJ2-7
CASSKIYEQYF	TRBV2	TRBJ2-7
CASSQREGNYGYTF	TRBV7-8	TRBJ1-2
CASSFAGTGNNSPLHF	TRBV7-2	TRBJ1-6
CASSSGQSYEQYF	TRBV11-3	TRBJ2-7
CASREPGQASEAFF	TRBV7-6	TRBJ1-1
CAWDPGQGNTIYF	TRBV30	TRBJ1-3
CATSGLTYYNEQFF	TRBV15	TRBJ2-1
CASSPWDGDTFF	TRBV27	TRBJ2-1
CASSPYGQLTSTNEKLFF	TRBV11-2	TRBJ1-4
CASSISRLSYEQYF	TRBV19	TRBJ2-7